Described below is a single T cell receptor (beta chain) sequence and its context. This clone was detected once. Its binding antigen is unknown. The input lacks base qualities; no much larger clone sits a single base away. This specimen comes from a study of PD-L1 blockade in urothelial cancer listed by TCRdb under 2017. Study-level background: Therapy was started in the mid-2010s for all patients, and atezolizumab 1,200 mg was administered intravenously every 3 weeks. Durable clinical benefit was achieved by nine patients but not by the remaining 20. Blood samples were analyzed at two time points: 3 weeks after treatment start (second dose) and 6 weeks after treatment start. Blood samples yielded a median of roughly 140,000 T cells and more than 80,000 unique TCRs, with median clonality 0.080. An ECOG performance status of 0 or 1 was recorded for the patients, and 0 to 3 prior chemotherapy regimens had been received by the patients. Under 30 patients had pretreatment blood TCR-seq, roughly 24 had at least one posttreatment blood collection, and roughly 24 had tumor TCR-seq. An exploratory multi-omic analysis was conducted of the somatic, immune and clinical correlates of response to PD-L1 blockade with atezolizumab in urothelial cancer. Twenty-five of 29 patients were identified as males with urothelial cancer of bladder origin, and a prior smoking history was reported by 18 of 29 patients. In the same patients who had TCR sequencing, pretreatment tumors also underwent whole exome sequencing and RNA sequencing. Durable clinical benefit was defined as a progression-free survival longer than 6 months, and TCR features were additionally tested against progression-free survival and overall survival. Pretreatment tumor samples, along with matched peripheral blood serially collected before and after atezolizumab treatment, were subjected to TCR sequencing. Study-wide findings and limitations: A pretreatment peripheral blood TCR clonality below the median was linked to improved progression-free and overall survival. Patients with durable benefit showed greater expansion of tumor-associated TCR clones in peripheral blood 3 weeks after starting treatment (n of about 20, p = 0.022). Because of the small sample size (n ≈ 31) and the many exploratory analyses performed, the results are intended to be regarded as hypothesis-generating.

Synthetic TCR analog templates were spiked into each PCR to estimate absolute template abundance from read counts. The immunoSEQ assay used bias-controlled V and J gene primers to amplify TCRbeta CDR3 regions from genomic DNA. Sequencing of rearranged TCRbeta segments was performed at approximately 20X coverage. Under the source paper's analysis protocol: Sequencing errors were corrected by clustering and CDR3s were annotated against IMGT to assign V, D and J genes. Downstream analyses used only productive TCRbeta rearrangements and left out out-of-frame or stop-codon sequences. Clonality was calculated as one minus the Shannon entropy normalized by the log of the number of unique productive sequences. Fisher's exact test with Benjamini-Hochberg correction, at a threshold of adjusted p below 0.01, was used to find clones that differed between time points or between blood and tumor. What TCRdb holds here is the immuneACCESS table cut down to in-frame rearrangements. Part of the clones is not present; checked against another copy, under half of the missing clones reflect an unresolved V gene, and the others are unexplained. D and trimming come from the DNA, and the V and J calls and clone size come from that table. This sample lists 50,000 to 75,000 clones; approximately 80% were detected once. Roughly 1.5% of the sample is taken by the ten largest.

At the junction V is shortened by 6 bases and J by 4 bases, with 10 bases in between. The germline V gene provides CDR1 KGHSH and CDR2 LQKENI. CDR3 length: 13 amino acids, cysteine to phenylalanine. Just the 39-base CDR3 DNA is kept, in frame starting at base 1. The time point label of this sample denotes: pretreatment peripheral blood. A total of roughly 30 patients with locally advanced or metastatic urothelial carcinoma, treated at Memorial Sloan Kettering on a trial protocol, made up the cohort. Peripheral blood mononuclear cells were collected pretreatment and during treatment, with between 1 and 8 total time points per patient. The Qiagen DNeasy Blood extraction kit was used to purify genomic DNA from total PBMCs and tumor samples. Collected pretreatment and during treatment, PBMCs were isolated and stored as previously described.

The material sequenced was PBMCs, taken around atezolizumab (anti-PD-L1) treatment. The rearrangement combines TRBV18 with TRBJ1-3, with the D gene call left open. The receptor was derived from a man in his sixties or seventies with urothelial cancer. The CDR3 corresponds to CASSPSGGNTIYF. The DNA sequence is given as TGTGCCAGCTCCCCCTCGGGGGGAAACACCATATATTTT.